This T cell receptor beta chain was retrieved from a study of blood T cell repertoires in COVID-19. Turning to the study itself: The analysed material was cDNA or gDNA that came from T cells, B-cell-depleted T cells, or PBMCs.

In the original workflow: Quantification of nucleated cells was approximated via reference gene primer amplification. Data came from immunoSEQ multiplex PCR; TCRdb stores just in-frame clones and leaves some out. V, J and clone size were drawn from that table, and D and trimming were deduced from the DNA. The repertoire holds about 130,000 clones, approximately 84% seen once, with 10% to 15% in the top ten. Trimming left V 6 bases short and J 5 bases short, with 19 bases between. Looked up from germline, CDR1 is MNHEY and CDR2 is SVGAGI. The CDR3 length is 15 residues. The sequenced material came from peripheral blood. The receptor's source is a human donor in a cohort sampled during active COVID-19. The chain employs TRBV6-5 and TRBJ1-1; D may be TRBD1 (6 bases). The CDR3 sequence is CASRRTGPTRTEAFF. Here the CDR3 DNA reads TGTGCCAGCAGAAGAACAGGGCCCACGAGGACTGAAGCTTTCTTT.